The clone carrying this T cell receptor (beta chain) was detected only once. The sample comes from a study of T cells in Graves' hyperthyroidism and ophthalmopathy. TCR beta CDR3 regions were amplified from RNA. An initial round of RT-PCR targeting the TCR CDR3 relied on the HTBI primer set. One entry per CDR3 protein, called by TCRdb with MiXCR from the multiplex PCR reads. The repertoire holds roughly 400,000 distinct CDR3 sequences, with 15% to 18% as singletons. It was at first hyperthyroidism diagnosis, before any ophthalmopathy symptoms, that the blood sample was taken. The source of the PBMCs was 8.5 to 10 ml of fresh peripheral blood. CDR3 size: 17 residues. The V gene's germline CDR1 is MNHNS and CDR2 SASEGT. V lost 1 base and J 4 bases, leaving 18 bases between the germline ends.

This chain joins TRBV6-1 and TRBJ2-3; no firm D call. The source is a woman aged 18-29 years with Graves' hyperthyroidism that later progressed to Graves' ophthalmopathy. The sample was blood. The CDR3 region has the DNA TGTGCCAGCAGTGAAGTTGGGGTCGTTTTGGCGGCAGATACGCAGTATTTT. It encodes CASSEVGVVLAADTQYF.